The 30 T cell receptor beta chains below all came from one sample that was sequenced in a study of T-cell memory formation after mild COVID-19. TCRdb reprocessed the 5' RACE reads with MiXCR, giving one entry per CDR3 protein. This sample has under 700,000 distinct CDR3 sequences, with roughly 22% found just once. Sequenced sample: PBMCs or a T cell subset sorted from them (not recorded which). The receptors were gathered from an adult woman who had mild COVID-19 (a few samples of this study predate the infection). Cell type and time point are not known.

With respect to this clonotype: Compared with germline, one end of the junction differs, possibly owing to a read error. J is TRBJ2-3 and V is TRBV20-1; D perhaps matches TRBD2 (5 bases). This CDR3 comprises 14 residues. CDR1 is DFQATT, CDR2 SNEGSKA, per germline (reference sequence). In nucleotides, the CDR3 is TGCAGTGCTGGAGAGGGTGGGAGCACAGATACGCAGTATTTT. Residues: CSAGEGGSTDTQYF.

This clonotype was counted ten times or more. The chain uses TRBV5-1 and TRBJ2-5; D is unresolved. The V end lost 2 bases, the J end lost 3 bases, and 11 bases lay between the germline ends. The CDR3 has 14 residues. Germline V gene data show CDR1 as SGHRS and CDR2 as YFSETQ. For the CDR3, the DNA is TGCGCCAGCAGCTTACATGACGGAGAAGAGACCCAGTACTTC. It yields the protein CASSLHDGEETQYF.

In this sample, this clonotype turned up a few times. The rearrangement links TRBV13 to TRBJ2-5; 8 bases map to TRBD1. Germline V gene data show CDR1 as PRHDT and CDR2 as FYEKMQ (reference sequence). J lost 4 bases, V lost 5 bases, and 6 bases had no gene match. This CDR3 comprises 14 residues. In nucleotides, the CDR3 is TGTGCCAGCAGCCAGGGGGCAGGTGGAGAGACCCAGTACTTC. Encoded protein: CASSQGAGGETQYF. The full variable domain, in which reference TRBV13 and TRBJ2-5 provide the parts outside the CDR3, is AAGVIQSPRHLIKEKRETATLKCYPIPRHDTVYWYQQGPGQDPQFLISFYEKMQSDKGSIPDRFSAQQFSDYHSELNMSSLELGDSALYFCASSQGAGGETQYFGPGTRLLVL.

This clonotype was seen only a few times. The V call is TRBV9, the J call TRBJ2-1; 7 bases agree with TRBD1. V lost 6 bases and J lost 8; bases outside the gene matches: 11. Per the germline V gene, CDR1 is SGDLS and CDR2 is YYNGEE. This CDR3 region has 14 residues. The chain's CDR3 is CASNSGTVGDEQFF. Here the CDR3 DNA reads TGTGCCAGCAACTCCGGGACAGTAGGGGATGAGCAGTTCTTC.

This clonotype was detected only a few times. The chain joins TRBV14 to TRBJ2-3; D is ambiguous. The CDR3 is 14 residues long. V lost 1 base and J lost 6, with 11 bases in between. Germline lookup yields CDR1 SGHDN and CDR2 FVKESK. CDR3 sequence reads: CASSQALPGDTQYF. Written as DNA, the CDR3 is TGTGCCAGCAGCCAAGCCTTGCCCGGGGATACGCAGTATTTT. Drawing the rest from reference TRBV14 and TRBJ2-3, the complete variable domain is EAGVTQFPSHSVIEKGQTVTLRCDPISGHDNLYWYRRVMGKEIKFLLHFVKESKQDESGMPNNRFLAERTGGTYSTLKVQPAELEDSGVYFCASSQALPGDTQYFGPGTRLTVL.

This chain links TRBV27 with TRBJ2-1; D possibly corresponds to TRBD1 (6 bases). Germline CDR1 and CDR2: MNHEY and SMNVEV (reference sequence). Trimming took off 5 bases at V and 3 bases at J, with 14 bases between the two ends. The CDR3 contains 15 residues. The CDR3 DNA follows: TGTGCCAGCAGTCCACAGGGTGGGTGCTACAATGAGCAGTTCTTC. Residues: CASSPQGGCYNEQFF.

This rearrangement joins TRBV2 to TRBJ1-1; 7 bases are a match to TRBD1. The CDR3 totals 15 residues. The trim removed 3 bases at V and 5 bases at J, leaving 9 bases unmatched. CDR1 and CDR2 from the germline V gene are SNHLY and FYNNEI. The CDR3 loop is CASSEIRGMGTEAFF. DNA of the CDR3: TGTGCCAGCAGTGAGATCAGGGGGATGGGAACTGAAGCTTTCTTT.

This clonotype was seen more than once but under ten times. The V and J genes are TRBV2 and TRBJ2-1, with D possibly matching TRBD2 (6 bases). Germline V gene lookup returns CDR1 SNHLY and CDR2 FYNNEI. The CDR3 spans 14 residues. V was trimmed by 2 bases and J by 8 bases, leaving 13 bases between them. CDR3 sequence reads: CASSEWGLTDEQFF. In DNA form, the CDR3 reads TGTGCCAGCAGTGAATGGGGACTGACGGATGAGCAGTTCTTC. Full variable domain (outside the CDR3, taken from reference TRBV2 and TRBJ2-1): EPEVTQTPSHQVTQMGQEVILRCVPISNHLYFYWYRQILGQKVEFLVSFYNNEISEKSEIFDDQFSVERPDGSNFTLKIRSTKLEDSAMYFCASSEWGLTDEQFFGPGTRLTVL.

The chain joins TRBV7-2 to TRBJ1-2; weak D call: TRBD1 (6 bases). Germline CDR1 reads SGHTA; CDR2 reads FQGNSA. V was shortened by 1 base and J by 0 bases, with 9 bases between the two germline ends. The CDR3 extends over 15 amino acids. The CDR3 DNA reads TGTGCCAGCAGCTTAGTGCAGGGGACTAACTATGGCTACACCTTC. Its protein product is CASSLVQGTNYGYTF.

This clonotype was detected only a few times. This chain links TRBV2 with TRBJ1-2, with D possibly being TRBD1 (6 bases). Trimming removed 7 bases from V and 8 bases from J, with 17 bases in between. Germline-derived CDR1 and CDR2 are SNHLY and FYNNEI. The CDR3 is 13 amino acids. The CDR3 nucleotides are TGTGCCAGCAATCGGGCAGGGGTGAGCGGCTACACCTTC. As protein: CASNRAGVSGYTF.

This clonotype showed up just a few times. V and J are TRBV7-3 and TRBJ2-1; weak D call: TRBD2 (7 bases). Germline V gene data show CDR1 as SGHTA and CDR2 as FQGTGA. V was trimmed by 0 bases and J by 5 bases, leaving 17 bases between them. This CDR3 has 17 residues. DNA of the CDR3: TGTGCCAGCAGCTTAACGCGGTCCGGGGGGCTTAACAATGAGCAGTTCTTC. Its translation: CASSLTRSGGLNNEQFF.

The rearrangement joins TRBV18 to TRBJ2-7; 8 bases line up with TRBD1. The CDR3 contains 17 residues. V lost 0 bases, J lost 5 bases, and 12 bases stayed unmatched. Germline CDR1 and CDR2: KGHSH and LQKENI. The CDR3 DNA reads TGTGCCAGCTCACCACCGGGGACGGCAGGGGGCATCAACGAGCAGTACTTC. Protein sequence: CASSPPGTAGGINEQYF.

In its sample, this clonotype was seen a few times. The rearrangement joins TRBV5-4 to TRBJ2-3, with D tentatively TRBD1 (6 bases). This CDR3 spans 17 amino acids. V lost 7 bases and J lost 5, with 26 bases in between. Germline CDR1 is SGHNT and CDR2 is YYREEE (reference sequence). This CDR3 is CASPSPTGHMAKDTQYF. In DNA, the CDR3 is TGTGCCAGCCCATCACCGACGGGACATATGGCCAAAGATACGCAGTATTTT.

The rearrangement uses TRBV11-3 and TRBJ2-2, with 8 bases identical to TRBD2. This CDR3 contains 21 residues. J gave up 2 bases and V 4 bases, and 21 bases lay outside the gene matches. Germline CDR1 SGHNT, CDR2 YENEEA. The CDR3 protein is CASSSHLGREDSSINTGELFF. The CDR3 DNA is TGTGCCAGCAGCTCCCATTTGGGGCGGGAGGACTCATCTATTAACACCGGGGAGCTGTTTTTT.

This clonotype was recorded a few times. The chain links TRBV6-5 to TRBJ2-7; D uncertain. Trimming removed 9 bases at V and 0 bases at J, with 18 bases between. CDR3 length: 15 amino acids. Germline V gene lookup returns CDR1 MNHEY and CDR2 SVGAGI. The CDR3 nucleotides read TGTGCCAGTAGACCAGACCGCCACAGCTCCTACGAGCAGTACTTC. Its translation: CASRPDRHSSYEQYF.

In this sample, this clonotype turned up a few times. This rearrangement joins TRBV7-2 to TRBJ2-5; tentatively, D is TRBD1 (6 bases). V was clipped by 0 bases and J by 5 bases, with 13 bases between them. The CDR3 totals 15 residues. Germline CDR1 SGHTA, CDR2 FQGNSA. The CDR3 reads CASSLAQGVLETQYF. CDR3 coding DNA: TGTGCCAGCAGCTTAGCACAGGGTGTTCTGGAGACCCAGTACTTC.

The table lists this clonotype with many counts. The chain combines TRBV9 with TRBJ2-2, with 7 bases fitting TRBD2. This CDR3 has 16 residues. Losses at the gene ends were 0 bases for V and 0 bases for J; bases not matched to a gene: 2. The germline gives CDR1 SGDLS, CDR2 YYNGEE. The CDR3 DNA is TGTGCCAGCAGCGTAGGGGCGGGAGCGAACACCGGGGAGCTGTTTTTT. Translating gives CASSVGAGANTGELFF.

The DNA for the CDR3 is TGCGCCAGCGTCGGACAGAAGCAAGAGACCCAGTACTTC. Translation: CASVGQKQETQYF. The rearrangement links TRBV5-1 to TRBJ2-5; TRBD1 is a possible D gene (6 bases). This CDR3 is built from 13 residues. Germline V gene sequence: CDR1 SGHRS, CDR2 YFSETQ. With 7 bases removed from V and 2 bases from J, the gap between germline ends came to 12 bases. Full variable domain (outside the CDR3, taken from reference TRBV5-1 and TRBJ2-5): KAGVTQTPRYLIKTRGQQVTLSCSPISGHRSVSWYQQTPGQGLQFLFEYFSETQRNKGNFPGRFSGRQFSNSRSEMNVSTLELGDSALYLCASVGQKQETQYFGPGTRLLVL.

This clonotype was recorded many times. V usage is TRBV6-2 or TRBV6-3 and J usage is TRBJ2-3; 14 nucleotides align to TRBD2. J lost 6 bases, V lost 4 bases, and 3 bases had no gene match. Germline V gives CDR1 MNHEY, CDR2 SVGEGT. The CDR3 consists of 15 residues. This chain's CDR3 is CASSLGLAGVDTQYF. The CDR3 region has the DNA TGTGCCAGCAGTTTGGGACTAGCGGGAGTGGATACGCAGTATTTT.

The chain combines TRBV7-9 with TRBJ1-5; D not certain. The CDR3 runs to 16 residues. CDR1 and CDR2 (germline): SEHNR, FQNEAQ (reference sequence). V was trimmed by 4 bases and J by 2 bases, leaving 15 bases between them. CDR3 nucleotide sequence: TGTGCCAGCAGCTCCCGGGCTGTCGGGGGCAATCAGCCCCAGCATTTT. Translation gives CASSSRAVGGNQPQHF.

There are a few counts of this clonotype. The chain recombines TRBV12-3 or TRBV12-4 with TRBJ2-5; D is ambiguous. The CDR3 sequence is 13 residues long. V was shortened by 2 bases and J by 0 bases, with 4 bases between the two germline ends. CDR3 in DNA: TGTGCCAGCAGTTTAAGGCACCAAGAGACCCAGTACTTC. This translates into CASSLRHQETQYF.

The table lists this clonotype with many counts. V is TRBV5-1 and J is TRBJ2-1; 7 nucleotides line up with TRBD1. The J segment lost 2 bases and the V segment lost 3 bases, leaving 2 bases of the junction unmatched. The CDR3 runs 14 residues. Germline V gene sequence: CDR1 SGHRS, CDR2 YFSETQ. In DNA, the CDR3 is TGCGCCAGCAGCTCCCAGGGGGCCTACAATGAGCAGTTCTTC. It translates to CASSSQGAYNEQFF.

V is TRBV5-1 and J is TRBJ2-3; the D gene is possibly TRBD1 (5 bases). Germline V CDR1 and CDR2: SGHRS, YFSETQ. The V gene lost 3 bases and the J gene lost 3 bases, with 14 bases spanning the gap. The CDR3 runs to 15 residues. The CDR3 nucleotides read TGCGCCAGCAGCTATAAAGGGGCAATAACAGATACGCAGTATTTT. Protein sequence: CASSYKGAITDTQYF.

This clonotype came up a few times. V gene TRBV19 combines with J gene TRBJ1-2; 8 bases agree with TRBD1. V trimming: 3 bases; J trimming: 8 bases; junction bases outside the gene matches: 11. The CDR3 runs 15 residues. The V gene's germline CDR1 is LNHDA and CDR2 SQIVND (reference sequence). CDR3 coding DNA: TGTGCCAGTAGTATTGACAGGGGCTCCAGGGGGGGCTACACCTTC. Its protein product is CASSIDRGSRGGYTF.

J is TRBJ1-2 and V is TRBV21-1; TRBD1 was called by the table and not checked on the DNA. TRBV21-1 is classified as a pseudogene. The CDR3 runs 21 residues. The CDR3 DNA reads TGTGCCAGCAGCAAAGAGTCCCCCGACAGGGGGCCCCGATTATACCTATATGGCTACACCTTC. Translation: CASSKESPDRGPRLYLYGYTF.

This clonotype has just a few counts. The chain is built from TRBV20-1 and TRBJ1-1, with D possibly matching TRBD1 (5 bases). Germline V gene data show CDR1 as DFQATT and CDR2 as SNEGSKA (reference sequence). The CDR3 length is 13 residues. The ends were cut back, 5 bases at V and 0 bases at J, with 10 bases in the middle. The CDR3 sequence: CSARDDMNTEAFF. The CDR3 bases are TGCAGTGCTCGGGACGATATGAACACTGAAGCTTTCTTT.

The chain couples TRBV7-9 to TRBJ2-3, with a possible D match to TRBD1 (5 bases). Per germline, CDR1 SEHNR and CDR2 FQNEAQ (reference sequence). V lost 5 bases to trimming and J lost 3 bases, with 15 bases between them. There are 15 residues in the CDR3. Written as DNA, the CDR3 is TGTGCCAGCAGCCATCGGTCGAGACAGACAGATACGCAGTATTTT. Encoded protein: CASSHRSRQTDTQYF.

In this sample, this clonotype turned up once. The chain links TRBV5-5 to TRBJ2-5; D not certain. Per the germline V gene, CDR1 is SGHKS and CDR2 is YYEKEE (reference sequence). The CDR3 contains 15 residues. V lost 0 bases and J lost 2, with 11 bases in between. The CDR3: CASSLGADWQETQYF. Here the CDR3 DNA reads TGTGCCAGCAGCTTGGGGGCCGACTGGCAAGAGACCCAGTACTTC.

This clonotype turned up a few times. The chain recombines TRBV3-1 with TRBJ2-2; D is perhaps TRBD1 (5 bases). Germline CDR1 and CDR2: LGHDT and YNNKEL (reference sequence). Trimming took off 4 bases at V and 3 bases at J, with 12 bases between the two ends. CDR3 size: 15 residues. The CDR3 DNA is TGTGCCAGCAGCCCCGAAGGGGCCTACACCGGGGAGCTGTTTTTT. Translating it yields CASSPEGAYTGELFF.

This clonotype was recorded many times. This chain uses TRBV5-1 with TRBJ2-7; 15 positions match TRBD2. J was trimmed by 5 bases and V by 4 bases; bases with no gene match: 7. The CDR3 has 16 residues. The germline V gene has CDR1 SGHRS and CDR2 YFSETQ. CDR3 loop: CASSAPGLAGGNEQYF. The CDR3 DNA reads TGCGCCAGCAGCGCACCGGGACTAGCGGGAGGCAACGAGCAGTACTTC.